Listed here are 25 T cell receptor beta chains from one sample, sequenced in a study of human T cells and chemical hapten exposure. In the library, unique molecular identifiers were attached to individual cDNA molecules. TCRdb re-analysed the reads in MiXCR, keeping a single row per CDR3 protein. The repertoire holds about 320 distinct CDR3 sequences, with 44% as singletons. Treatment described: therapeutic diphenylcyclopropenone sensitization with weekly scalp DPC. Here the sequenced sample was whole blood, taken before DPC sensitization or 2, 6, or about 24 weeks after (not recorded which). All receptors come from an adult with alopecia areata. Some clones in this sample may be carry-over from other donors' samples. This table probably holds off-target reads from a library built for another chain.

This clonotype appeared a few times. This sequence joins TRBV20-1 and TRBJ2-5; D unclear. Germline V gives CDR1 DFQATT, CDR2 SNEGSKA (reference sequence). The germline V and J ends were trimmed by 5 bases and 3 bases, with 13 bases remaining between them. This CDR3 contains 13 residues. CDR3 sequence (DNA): TGCAGTGCTCCCCATACAGCTAAAGAGACCCAGTACTTC. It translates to CSAPHTAKETQYF.

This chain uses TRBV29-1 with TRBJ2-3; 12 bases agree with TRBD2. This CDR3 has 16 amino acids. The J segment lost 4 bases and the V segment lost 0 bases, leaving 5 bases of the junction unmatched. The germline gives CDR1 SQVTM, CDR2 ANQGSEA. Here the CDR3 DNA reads TGCAGCGTTGAAGATGCTAGACTAGCGGGAGCAGATACGCAGTATTTT. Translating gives CSVEDARLAGADTQYF.

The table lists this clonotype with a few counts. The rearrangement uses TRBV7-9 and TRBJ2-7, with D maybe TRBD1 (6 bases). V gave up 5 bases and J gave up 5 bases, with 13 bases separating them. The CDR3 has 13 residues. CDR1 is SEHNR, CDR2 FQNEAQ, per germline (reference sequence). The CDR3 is CASSPDRFHEQYF. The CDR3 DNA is TGTGCCAGCAGCCCCGACAGGTTCCACGAGCAGTACTTC.

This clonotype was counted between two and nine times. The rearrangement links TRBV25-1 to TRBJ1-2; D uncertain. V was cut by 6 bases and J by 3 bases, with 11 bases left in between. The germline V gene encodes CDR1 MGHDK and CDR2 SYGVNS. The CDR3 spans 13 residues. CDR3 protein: CASRGSSYYGYTF. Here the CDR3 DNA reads TGTGCCAGCAGGGGGAGCAGCTACTATGGCTACACCTTC.

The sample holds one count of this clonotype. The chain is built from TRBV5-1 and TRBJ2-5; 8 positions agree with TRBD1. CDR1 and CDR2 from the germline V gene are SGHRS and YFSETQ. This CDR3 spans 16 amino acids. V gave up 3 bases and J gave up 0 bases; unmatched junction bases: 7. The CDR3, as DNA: TGCGCCAGCAGCTGGTCAGGGGGCCCGTACCAAGAGACCCAGTACTTC. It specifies CASSWSGGPYQETQYF.

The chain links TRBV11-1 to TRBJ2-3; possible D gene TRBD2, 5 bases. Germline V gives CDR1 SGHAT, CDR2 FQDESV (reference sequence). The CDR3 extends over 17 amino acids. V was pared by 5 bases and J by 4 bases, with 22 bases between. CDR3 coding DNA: TGTGCCAGCAGCACACACCCCGGCTCGGGAATCCCAGATACGCAGTATTTT. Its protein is CASSTHPGSGIPDTQYF.

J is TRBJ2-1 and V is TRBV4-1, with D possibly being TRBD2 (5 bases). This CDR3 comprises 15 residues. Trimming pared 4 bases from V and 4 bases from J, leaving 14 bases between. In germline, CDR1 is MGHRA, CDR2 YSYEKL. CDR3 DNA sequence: TGCGCCAGCAGCCCGCTGGTGGACTGGTACAATGAGCAGTTCTTC. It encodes CASSPLVDWYNEQFF.

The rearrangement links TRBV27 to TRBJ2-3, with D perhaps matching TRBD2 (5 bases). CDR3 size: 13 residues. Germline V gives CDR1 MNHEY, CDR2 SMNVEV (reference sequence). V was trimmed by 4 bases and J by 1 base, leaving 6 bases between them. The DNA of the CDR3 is TGTGCCAGCAGTTCAGCGGGCACAGATACGCAGTATTTT. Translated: CASSSAGTDTQYF.

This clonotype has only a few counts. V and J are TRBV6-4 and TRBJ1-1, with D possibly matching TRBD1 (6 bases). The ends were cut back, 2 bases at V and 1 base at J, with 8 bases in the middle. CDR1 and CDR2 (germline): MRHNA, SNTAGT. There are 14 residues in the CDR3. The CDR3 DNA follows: TGTGCCAGCAGTGACGGGGGGGCGAACACTGAAGCTTTCTTT. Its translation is CASSDGGANTEAFF.

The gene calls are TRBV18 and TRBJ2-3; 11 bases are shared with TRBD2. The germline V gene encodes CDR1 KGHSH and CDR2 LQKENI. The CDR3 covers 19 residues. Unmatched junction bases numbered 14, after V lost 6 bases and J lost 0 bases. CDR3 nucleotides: TGTGCCAGCTCGCTAACCCGTCTGACTAGCGGGAATAGCACAGATACGCAGTATTTT. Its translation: CASSLTRLTSGNSTDTQYF.

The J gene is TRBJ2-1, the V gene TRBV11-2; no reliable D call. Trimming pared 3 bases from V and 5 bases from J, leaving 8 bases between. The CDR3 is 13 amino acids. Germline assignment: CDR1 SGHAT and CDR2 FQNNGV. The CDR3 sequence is CASSFLSHNEQFF. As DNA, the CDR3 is TGTGCCAGCAGCTTCCTCAGCCACAATGAGCAGTTCTTC.

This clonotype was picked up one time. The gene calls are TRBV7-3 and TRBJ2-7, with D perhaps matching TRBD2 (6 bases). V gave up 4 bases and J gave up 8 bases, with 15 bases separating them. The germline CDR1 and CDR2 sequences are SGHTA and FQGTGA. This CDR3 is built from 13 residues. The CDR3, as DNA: TGTGCCAGCAGCTCAGGGACTCTGGGAAAGCAGTACTTC. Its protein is CASSSGTLGKQYF.

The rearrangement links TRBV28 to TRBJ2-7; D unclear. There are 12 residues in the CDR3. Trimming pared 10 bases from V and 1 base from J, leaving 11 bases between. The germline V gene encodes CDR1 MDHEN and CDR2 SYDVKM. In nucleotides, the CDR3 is TGTGCCACCTCGGGCAGATCCTACGAGCAGTACTTC. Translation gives CATSGRSYEQYF.

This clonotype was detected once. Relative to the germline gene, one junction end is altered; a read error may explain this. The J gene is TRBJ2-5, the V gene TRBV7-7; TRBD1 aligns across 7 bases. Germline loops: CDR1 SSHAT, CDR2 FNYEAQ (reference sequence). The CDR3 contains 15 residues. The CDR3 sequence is CASSSLTGRQETQYF. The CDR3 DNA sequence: TGTGCTAGCAGCTCCTTGACAGGGCGCCAAGAGACCCAGTACTTC.

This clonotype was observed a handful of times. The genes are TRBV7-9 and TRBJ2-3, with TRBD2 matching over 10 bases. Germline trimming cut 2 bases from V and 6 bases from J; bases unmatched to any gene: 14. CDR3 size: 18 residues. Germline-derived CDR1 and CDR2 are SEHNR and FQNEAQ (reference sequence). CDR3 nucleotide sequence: TGTGCCAGCAGCTTACCGATTCGTCTAGCGGGAGTAAAGGATACGCAGTATTTT. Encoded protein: CASSLPIRLAGVKDTQYF.

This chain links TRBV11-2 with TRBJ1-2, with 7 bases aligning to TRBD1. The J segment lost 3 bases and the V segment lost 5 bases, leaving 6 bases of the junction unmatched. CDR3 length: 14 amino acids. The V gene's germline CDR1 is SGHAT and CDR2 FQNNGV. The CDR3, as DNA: TGTGCCAGCAGCCCCCGGGACAGTTACTATGGCTACACCTTC. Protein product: CASSPRDSYYGYTF.

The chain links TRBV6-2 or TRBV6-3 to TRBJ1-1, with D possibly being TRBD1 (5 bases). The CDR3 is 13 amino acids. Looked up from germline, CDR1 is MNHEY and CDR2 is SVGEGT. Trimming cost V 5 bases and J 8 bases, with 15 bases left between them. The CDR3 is CASSRRTGGEAFF. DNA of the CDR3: TGTGCCAGCAGTCGAAGGACTGGGGGAGAAGCTTTCTTT.

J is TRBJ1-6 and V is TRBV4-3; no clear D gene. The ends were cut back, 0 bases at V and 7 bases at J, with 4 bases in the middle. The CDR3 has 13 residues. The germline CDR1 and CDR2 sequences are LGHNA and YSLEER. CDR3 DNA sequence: TGCGCCAGCAGCCAAGAAACCAATTCACCCCTCCACTTT. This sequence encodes CASSQETNSPLHF.

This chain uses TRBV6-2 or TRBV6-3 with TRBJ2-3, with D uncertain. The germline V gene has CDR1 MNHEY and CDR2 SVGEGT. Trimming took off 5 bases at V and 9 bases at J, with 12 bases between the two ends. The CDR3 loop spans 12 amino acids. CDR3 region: CASSPTLGTQYF. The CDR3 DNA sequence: TGTGCCAGCAGTCCAACCCTCGGAACGCAGTATTTT.

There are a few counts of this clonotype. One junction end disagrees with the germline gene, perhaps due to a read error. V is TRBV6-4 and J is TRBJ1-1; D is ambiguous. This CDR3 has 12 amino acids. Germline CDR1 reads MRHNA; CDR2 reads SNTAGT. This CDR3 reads CDSSGMSHEAFF. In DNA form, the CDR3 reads TGTGACAGCAGTGGAATGTCCCATGAAGCTTTCTTT.

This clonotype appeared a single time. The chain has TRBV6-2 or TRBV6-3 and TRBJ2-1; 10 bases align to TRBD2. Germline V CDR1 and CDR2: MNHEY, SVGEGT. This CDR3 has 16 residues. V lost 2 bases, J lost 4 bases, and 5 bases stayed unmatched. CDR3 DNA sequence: TGTGCCAGCAGTTACGTGACTAGCGGGCCATACAATGAGCAGTTCTTC. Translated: CASSYVTSGPYNEQFF.

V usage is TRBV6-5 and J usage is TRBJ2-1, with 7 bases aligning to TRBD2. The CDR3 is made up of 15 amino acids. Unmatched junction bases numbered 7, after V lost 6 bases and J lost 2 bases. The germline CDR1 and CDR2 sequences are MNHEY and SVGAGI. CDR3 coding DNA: TGTGCCAGCAGCCGAACTAGCGTAGCCTACAATGAGCAGTTCTTC. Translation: CASSRTSVAYNEQFF.

The DNA for the CDR3 is TGTGCCAGCAGCGTAGGGGGCAGCGGCTACGAGCAGTACTTC. Protein sequence: CASSVGGSGYEQYF. This chain links TRBV9 with TRBJ2-7; D is tentatively TRBD1 or TRBD2 (5 bases each). Deletions cut 0 bases from V and 3 bases from J, with 10 bases between. This CDR3 spans 14 amino acids. Germline values: CDR1 SGDLS, CDR2 YYNGEE.

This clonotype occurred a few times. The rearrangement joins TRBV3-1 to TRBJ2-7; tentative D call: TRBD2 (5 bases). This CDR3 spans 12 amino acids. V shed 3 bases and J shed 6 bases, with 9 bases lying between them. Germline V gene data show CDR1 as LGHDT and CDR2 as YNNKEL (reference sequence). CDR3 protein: CASSQRVSEQYF. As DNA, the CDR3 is TGTGCCAGCAGCCAGAGGGTTAGCGAGCAGTACTTC.

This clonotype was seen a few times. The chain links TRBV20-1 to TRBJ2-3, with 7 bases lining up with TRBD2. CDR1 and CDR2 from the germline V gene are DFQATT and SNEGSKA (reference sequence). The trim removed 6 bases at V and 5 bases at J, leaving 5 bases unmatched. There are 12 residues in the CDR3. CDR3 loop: CSAKTGGDTQYF. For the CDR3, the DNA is TGCAGTGCGAAAACGGGAGGAGATACGCAGTATTTT.